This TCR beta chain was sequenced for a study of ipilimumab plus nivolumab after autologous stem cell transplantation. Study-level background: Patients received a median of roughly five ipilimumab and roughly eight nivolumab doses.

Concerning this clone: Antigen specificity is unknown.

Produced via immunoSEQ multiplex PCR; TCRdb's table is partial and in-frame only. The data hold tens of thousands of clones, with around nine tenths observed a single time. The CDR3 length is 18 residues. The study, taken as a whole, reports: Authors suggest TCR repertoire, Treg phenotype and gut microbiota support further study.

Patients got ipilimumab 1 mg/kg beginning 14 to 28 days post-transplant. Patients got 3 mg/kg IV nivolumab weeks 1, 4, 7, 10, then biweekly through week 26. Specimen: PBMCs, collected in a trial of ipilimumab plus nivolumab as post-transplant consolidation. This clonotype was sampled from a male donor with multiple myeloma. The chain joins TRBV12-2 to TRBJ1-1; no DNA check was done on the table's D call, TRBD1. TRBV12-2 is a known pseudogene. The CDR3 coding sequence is TGTGCAAGTCGCTTAGGCAGAACAGGGGGCAGTTCGGACACTGAAGCTTTCTTT. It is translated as CASRLGRTGGSSDTEAFF.